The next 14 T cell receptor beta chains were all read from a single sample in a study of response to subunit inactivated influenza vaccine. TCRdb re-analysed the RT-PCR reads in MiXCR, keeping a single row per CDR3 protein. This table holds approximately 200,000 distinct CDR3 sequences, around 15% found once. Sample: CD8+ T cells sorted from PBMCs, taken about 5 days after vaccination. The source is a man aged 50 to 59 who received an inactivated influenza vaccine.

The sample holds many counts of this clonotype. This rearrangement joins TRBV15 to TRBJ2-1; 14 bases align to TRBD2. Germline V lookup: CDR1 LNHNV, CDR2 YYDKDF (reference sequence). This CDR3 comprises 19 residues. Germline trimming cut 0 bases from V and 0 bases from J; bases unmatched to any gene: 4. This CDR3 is CATSRDGTSGRGSYNEQFF. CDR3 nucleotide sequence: TGTGCCACCAGCAGAGACGGGACTAGCGGGAGAGGCTCCTACAATGAGCAGTTCTTC.

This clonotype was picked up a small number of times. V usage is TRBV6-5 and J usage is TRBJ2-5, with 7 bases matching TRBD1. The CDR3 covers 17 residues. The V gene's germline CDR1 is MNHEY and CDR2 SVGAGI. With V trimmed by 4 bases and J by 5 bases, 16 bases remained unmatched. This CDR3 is CASSFEPGRQGAETQYF. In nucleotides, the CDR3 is TGTGCCAGCAGTTTCGAACCCGGACGACAGGGCGCGGAGACCCAGTACTTC.

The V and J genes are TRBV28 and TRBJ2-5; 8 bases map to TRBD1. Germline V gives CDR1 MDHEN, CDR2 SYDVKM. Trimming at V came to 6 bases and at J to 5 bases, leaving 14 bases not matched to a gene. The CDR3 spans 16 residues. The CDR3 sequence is CASRTPGTGRRETQYF. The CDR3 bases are TGTGCCAGCAGGACCCCCGGGACAGGTCGAAGGGAGACCCAGTACTTC.

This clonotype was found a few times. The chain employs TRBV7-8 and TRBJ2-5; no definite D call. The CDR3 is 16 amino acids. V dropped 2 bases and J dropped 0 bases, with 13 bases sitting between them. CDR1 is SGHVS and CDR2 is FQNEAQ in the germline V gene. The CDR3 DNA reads TGTGCCAGCAGCTTAAACCGTGGCCGGTACCAAGAGACCCAGTACTTC. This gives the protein CASSLNRGRYQETQYF.

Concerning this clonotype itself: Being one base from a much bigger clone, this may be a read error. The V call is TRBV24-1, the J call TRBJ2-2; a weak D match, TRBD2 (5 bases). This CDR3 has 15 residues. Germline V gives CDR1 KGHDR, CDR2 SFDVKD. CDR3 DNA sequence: TGTGCCACCAGTGATGGCAGGAGTAACACCGGGGAGCTGATTTTT. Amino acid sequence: CATSDGRSNTGELIF.

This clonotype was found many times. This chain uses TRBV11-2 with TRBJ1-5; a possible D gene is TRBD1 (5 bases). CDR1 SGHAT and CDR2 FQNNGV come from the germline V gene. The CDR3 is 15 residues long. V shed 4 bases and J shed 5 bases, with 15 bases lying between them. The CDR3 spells CASSSGPDNYQPQHF. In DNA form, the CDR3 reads TGTGCCAGCAGCTCAGGGCCGGATAACTATCAGCCCCAGCATTTT.

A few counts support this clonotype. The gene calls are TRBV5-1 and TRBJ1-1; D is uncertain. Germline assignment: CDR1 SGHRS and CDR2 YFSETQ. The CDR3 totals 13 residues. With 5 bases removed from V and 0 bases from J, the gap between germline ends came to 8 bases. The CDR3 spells CASRPRMNTEAFF. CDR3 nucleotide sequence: TGCGCCAGCAGACCGCGGATGAACACTGAAGCTTTCTTT.

CDR3 residues: CASSYRDYYGYTF. The CDR3 region has the DNA TGTGCCAGCAGTTACAGGGACTACTATGGCTACACCTTC. The rearrangement links TRBV12-3 or TRBV12-4 to TRBJ1-2, with D possibly being TRBD1 (6 bases). V lost 4 bases, J lost 3 bases, and 9 bases lay in between. The CDR3 runs to 13 residues.

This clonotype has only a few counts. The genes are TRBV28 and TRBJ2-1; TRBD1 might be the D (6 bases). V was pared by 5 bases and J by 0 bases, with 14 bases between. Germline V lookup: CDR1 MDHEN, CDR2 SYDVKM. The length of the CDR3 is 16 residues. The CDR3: CASSPLDSTSYNEQFF. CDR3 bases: TGTGCCAGCAGTCCCCTGGACAGTACCTCCTACAATGAGCAGTTCTTC.

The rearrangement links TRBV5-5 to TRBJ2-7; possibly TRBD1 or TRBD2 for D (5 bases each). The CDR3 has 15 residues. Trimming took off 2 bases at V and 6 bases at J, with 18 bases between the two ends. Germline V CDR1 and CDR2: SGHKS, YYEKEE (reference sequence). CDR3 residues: CASSFPGTGDFEQYF. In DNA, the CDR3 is TGTGCCAGCAGCTTCCCCGGGACCGGGGATTTCGAGCAGTACTTC.

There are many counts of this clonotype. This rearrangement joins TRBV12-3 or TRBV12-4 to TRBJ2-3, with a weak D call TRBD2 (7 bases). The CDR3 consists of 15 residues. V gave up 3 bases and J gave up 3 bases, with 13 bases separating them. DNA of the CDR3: TGTGCCAGCAGTTTTTTGGGGGGGCATACAGATACGCAGTATTTT. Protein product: CASSFLGGHTDTQYF.

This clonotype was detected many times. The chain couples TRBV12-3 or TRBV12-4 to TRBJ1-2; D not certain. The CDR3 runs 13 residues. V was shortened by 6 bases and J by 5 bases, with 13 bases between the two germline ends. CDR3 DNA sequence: TGTGCCAGCAGCCTGGGTGGAGTTTATGGCTACACCTTC. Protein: CASSLGGVYGYTF.

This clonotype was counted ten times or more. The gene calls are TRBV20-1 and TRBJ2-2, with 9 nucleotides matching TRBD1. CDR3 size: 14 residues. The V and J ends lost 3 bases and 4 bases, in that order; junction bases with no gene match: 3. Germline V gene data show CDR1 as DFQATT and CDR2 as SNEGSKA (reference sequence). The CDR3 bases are TGCAGTGCTAGTCGGACAGGGGCCACCGGGGAGCTGTTTTTT. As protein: CSASRTGATGELFF.

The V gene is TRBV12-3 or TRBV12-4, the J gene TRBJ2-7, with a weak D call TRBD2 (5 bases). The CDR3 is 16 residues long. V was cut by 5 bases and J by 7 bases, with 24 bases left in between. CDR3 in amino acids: CASSPPVTYPPGEQYF. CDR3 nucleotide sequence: TGTGCCAGCAGTCCCCCCGTCACGTACCCCCCGGGGGAGCAGTACTTC.